The sequence of this TCR beta chain was determined in a study of OX40 agonist ivuxolimab in advanced cancers. The study, taken as a whole, reports: At doses 0.1 to 3.0 mg/kg, CD4+ and CD8+ clones expanded. CD8+ T cells (on average) carried more expanded clones than CD4+ T cells.

V was trimmed by 0 bases and J by 7 bases, leaving 12 bases between them. CDR3 length: 15 amino acids. Germline V gives CDR1 MNHEY, CDR2 SVGAGI. The assay was immunoSEQ multiplex PCR, and TCRdb's table has in-frame clones only and misses some. The sample includes tens of thousands of clones, about 88% seen only once; the top ten take about 1.2%. Note on this clone: The antigen remains undetermined.

The chain is built from TRBV6-5 and TRBJ1-4; D is unresolved. The source material was CD4+ or CD8+ T cells sorted from blood, sampled in a trial of the OX40 agonist ivuxolimab. This clonotype originated in an adult with an advanced solid tumor such as melanoma, head and neck, liver or kidney cancer. Here the CDR3 DNA reads TGTGCCAGCAGTTACTCGAGCGGGAAGCGTGAAAAACTGTTTTTT. Translating it yields CASSYSSGKREKLFF.